This entry features one TCR beta chain sequence. Antigen specificity is unknown. V dropped 0 bases and J dropped 1 base, with 13 bases sitting between them. Looked up from germline, CDR1 is MGHRA and CDR2 is YSYEKL. This CDR3 has 17 amino acids. Clones were read by immunoSEQ multiplex PCR, and TCRdb kept only the in-frame ones, dropping some. The profile shows over 11,000 clones, 75% to 85% of them singletons. The data were taken from a study of early stage breast cancer tumors. Study-level points and caveats: Enriched TCRB sequences shared across patients were mostly commonly generated sequences. Tumor and normal breast were distinguished via blood comparison in 14 of 16 patients.

This TCR derives from a person aged 45-65 years with breast cancer. Sequences were obtained from normal breast tissue next to the tumor. This chain uses TRBV4-1 with TRBJ2-4; D possibly corresponds to TRBD1 (5 bases). CDR3 sequence: CASSQDRVPGAKNIQYF. The CDR3 DNA reads as TGCGCCAGCAGCCAAGACAGGGTCCCCGGGGCCAAAAACATTCAGTACTTC.